Each of the 18 T cell receptor beta chains below was sequenced from the same sample in a study of spatial heterogeneity in lung cancer. TCRdb independently ran MiXCR on the 5' RACE reads; one entry per CDR3 protein. The sample shows 50,000 to 65,000 distinct CDR3 sequences, around 8.4% of them seen only once. The time point here: sample taken at primary tumor resection. TCRs were sequenced from unsorted whole RNA of tumor, nontumor lung or PBMC. The source material was PBMCs, sampled at surgery. The receptors were gathered from a female donor with early-stage non-small cell lung cancer.

There are many counts of this clonotype. V gene TRBV6-2 or TRBV6-3 combines with J gene TRBJ1-5; 8 positions agree with TRBD1. J was trimmed by 6 bases and V by 4 bases; bases with no gene match: 2. Per the germline V gene, CDR1 is MNHEY and CDR2 is SVGEGT. This CDR3 region has 13 residues. CDR3 residues: CASSSDRVQPQHF. CDR3 bases: TGTGCCAGCAGTTCGGACAGGGTTCAGCCCCAGCATTTT.

V and J are TRBV12-5 and TRBJ1-2, with no clear D. Between the trimmed V and J ends, which lost 5 bases and 5 bases, there was a span of 12 bases. The CDR3 has 13 residues. CDR1 and CDR2 from the germline V gene are LGHNT and FRNRAP. The CDR3 sequence is CASGPEGSYGYTF. Written as DNA, the CDR3 is TGTGCTAGTGGTCCGGAGGGTTCTTATGGCTACACCTTC.

There are a few counts of this clonotype. The chain couples TRBV12-3 or TRBV12-4 to TRBJ2-7; 8 positions match TRBD1. Unmatched junction bases numbered 3, after V lost 5 bases and J lost 0 bases. The CDR3 extends over 14 amino acids. CDR3 residues: CASSRQGSSYEQYV. The CDR3 bases are TGTGCCAGCAGTCGACAGGGGAGCTCCTACGAGCAGTACGTC.

This clonotype was observed at least ten times. The chain uses TRBV12-3 or TRBV12-4 and TRBJ2-1; 8 nucleotides agree with TRBD2. V lost 5 bases and J lost 15; bases outside the gene matches: 12. The CDR3 length is 13 residues. In DNA form, the CDR3 reads TGTGCCAGCAGTGAAATCAGCGGGGGTTGGGGGTTCTTC. Translation gives CASSEISGGWGFF.

In this sample, this clonotype is medium-sized. This chain connects TRBV28 to TRBJ2-3; the match to TRBD2 covers 15 bases. Germline assignment: CDR1 MDHEN and CDR2 SYDVKM. The CDR3 contains 18 residues. Trimming removed 5 bases from V and 0 bases from J; junction bases left unmatched: 6. This CDR3 reads CASSPGLAGGTSTDTQYF. The CDR3 region has the DNA TGTGCCAGCAGTCCGGGACTAGCGGGAGGAACTAGCACAGATACGCAGTATTTT.

This clonotype was seen many times. The chain carries TRBV5-1 and TRBJ2-5; no definite D call. CDR1 and CDR2 (germline): SGHRS, YFSETQ. This CDR3 comprises 15 residues. Between the trimmed V and J ends, which lost 1 base and 2 bases, there was a span of 12 bases. CDR3 loop: CASSLFGPDQETQYF. The CDR3 nucleotides read TGCGCCAGCAGCTTGTTCGGGCCAGATCAAGAGACCCAGTACTTC. Supplemented by reference TRBV5-1 and TRBJ2-5, the full variable domain reads KAGVTQTPRYLIKTRGQQVTLSCSPISGHRSVSWYQQTPGQGLQFLFEYFSETQRNKGNFPGRFSGRQFSNSRSEMNVSTLELGDSALYLCASSLFGPDQETQYFGPGTRLLVL.

The chain recombines TRBV4-2 with TRBJ2-1; TRBD2 agrees at 11 bases. V trimming: 5 bases; J trimming: 7 bases; junction bases outside the gene matches: 1. From germline, CDR1 is LGHNA and CDR2 YNFKEQ. This CDR3 is built from 13 residues. DNA for the CDR3: TGTGCCAGCAGCTCTAGCGGGGGGAATGAGCAGTTCTTC. Its protein is CASSSSGGNEQFF.

In DNA, the CDR3 is TGTGCCAGGCCGGGACATCGGCTCTACGAGCAGTACTTC. Protein: CARPGHRLYEQYF. The genes are TRBV6-8 and TRBJ2-7; the D gene is possibly TRBD1 (6 bases). The germline V gene has CDR1 MNHGY and CDR2 SAAAGT. The CDR3 consists of 13 residues. V was pared by 9 bases and J by 3 bases, with 15 bases between.

This clonotype has more than one count but fewer than ten. The chain couples TRBV12-3 or TRBV12-4 to TRBJ2-7; 9 nucleotides line up with TRBD1. This CDR3 contains 15 residues. J gave up 0 bases and V 6 bases, and 6 bases lay outside the gene matches. The CDR3 region has the DNA TGTGCCAGCAGCTATGACAGGGGGGCCTCCTACGAGCAGTACTTC. This sequence encodes CASSYDRGASYEQYF.

This clonotype is medium-sized in the sample. J is TRBJ2-3 and V is TRBV2, with 8 bases fitting TRBD2. CDR1 SNHLY and CDR2 FYNNEI come from the germline V gene. With 5 bases clipped from V and 2 bases from J, the junction kept 9 bases outside the gene matches. CDR3 length: 16 amino acids. The CDR3 protein is CASSPWGSGDTDTQYF. CDR3 nucleotide sequence: TGTGCCAGCAGTCCCTGGGGTAGCGGGGACACAGATACGCAGTATTTT.

This clonotype has ten or more counts. V gene TRBV7-8 combines with J gene TRBJ1-1; 7 bases match TRBD1. This CDR3 is 13 amino acids long. J lost 4 bases, V lost 5 bases, and 4 bases had no gene match. Germline-derived CDR1 and CDR2 are SGHVS and FQNEAQ. Written as DNA, the CDR3 is TGTGCCAGCAGCCTACAGGGGATCACTGAAGCTTTCTTT. Protein: CASSLQGITEAFF.

This clonotype was detected a few times. This chain joins TRBV12-3 or TRBV12-4 and TRBJ1-3; weak D call: TRBD1 (6 bases). This CDR3 is 14 amino acids long. With 4 bases removed from V and 4 bases from J, the gap between germline ends came to 11 bases. CDR3: CASSSRRGGNTIYF. The DNA for the CDR3 is TGTGCCAGCAGTTCAAGGAGGGGGGGAAACACCATATATTTT.

This clonotype was picked up many times. V and J are TRBV5-5 and TRBJ1-3, with unresolved D. Germline values: CDR1 SGHKS, CDR2 YYEKEE (reference sequence). The length of the CDR3 is 14 residues. The V gene lost 1 base and the J gene lost 0 bases, with 5 bases spanning the gap. CDR3 sequence: CASSLIISGNTIYF. CDR3 DNA sequence: TGTGCCAGCAGCTTGATAATCTCTGGAAACACCATATATTTT.

CDR3 amino acids: CASSAGQGSTDTQYF. The CDR3, as DNA: TGTGCCAGCAGTGCGGGACAGGGGAGCACAGATACGCAGTATTTT. The chain combines TRBV12-3 or TRBV12-4 with TRBJ2-3, with 10 positions matching TRBD1. J lost 0 bases, V lost 5 bases, and 2 bases had no gene match. The length of the CDR3 is 15 residues.

J is TRBJ2-7 and V is TRBV20-1, with D possibly matching TRBD2 (6 bases). There are 13 residues in the CDR3. The germline V gene has CDR1 DFQATT and CDR2 SNEGSKA (reference sequence). V dropped 6 bases and J dropped 4 bases, with 16 bases sitting between them. In DNA form, the CDR3 reads TGCAGTGCCCCACCCACCGGGAGATACGAGCAGTACTTC. It yields the protein CSAPPTGRYEQYF.

The V and J genes are TRBV9 and TRBJ1-1; a weak D match, TRBD1 (6 bases). In germline, CDR1 is SGDLS, CDR2 YYNGEE. This CDR3 is built from 14 residues. Trimming took off 4 bases at V and 5 bases at J, with 15 bases between the two ends. This CDR3 is CASSPRAGVTEAFF. Written as DNA, the CDR3 is TGTGCCAGCAGCCCTCGCGCAGGGGTGACTGAAGCTTTCTTT. Looking up the rest from reference TRBV9 and TRBJ1-1 gives the full variable domain: DSGVTQTPKHLITATGQRVTLRCSPRSGDLSVYWYQQSLDQGLQFLIQYYNGEERAKGNILERFSAQQFPDLHSELNLSSLELGDSALYFCASSPRAGVTEAFFGQGTRLTVV.

This clonotype was seen at least ten times. The V and J genes are TRBV5-6 and TRBJ1-6; TRBD1 aligns across 8 bases. The CDR3 sequence is 15 residues long. Germline V gene data show CDR1 as SGHDT and CDR2 as YYEEEE. Trimming took 0 bases from V and 7 from J; bases not matched to a gene: 3. The CDR3, as DNA: TGTGCCAGCAGCTTGGCGGACAGGGTGAATTCACCCCTCCACTTT. Its protein is CASSLADRVNSPLHF. Filled out from reference TRBV5-6 and TRBJ1-6, the complete variable domain reads DAGVTQSPTHLIKTRGQQVTLRCSPKSGHDTVSWYQQALGQGPQFIFQYYEEEERQRGNFPDRFSGHQFPNYSSELNVNALLLGDSALYLCASSLADRVNSPLHFGNGTRLTVT.

Only a few counts were recorded for this clonotype. The chain links TRBV6-5 to TRBJ1-6; 9 bases are shared with TRBD1. Per the germline V gene, CDR1 is MNHEY and CDR2 is SVGAGI. Germline trimming cut 7 bases from V and 5 bases from J; bases unmatched to any gene: 6. This CDR3 is built from 15 residues. CDR3: CASTGRTGDNSPLHF. The CDR3 bases are TGTGCCAGCACAGGCAGGACAGGGGATAATTCACCCCTCCACTTT.